A selection of T cell receptor beta chains follows, all from one sample in a study of long-term antiretroviral therapy in people with HIV. Generated by immunoSEQ multiplex PCR, the TCRdb table keeps only in-frame clones and is missing some. The repertoire has under 25,000 clones, 80% of them found once; the top ten carry approximately 12%. The source material was unsorted PBMCs, sampled 0.2 years after starting antiretroviral therapy. These receptors were taken from a woman in her 40s with HIV. Each CDR3 is given with its conserved first and last residue.

J,V,CDR3
TRBJ1-1,TRBV11-2,CASSLLASVNTEAFF
TRBJ2-1,TRBV5-1,CASYPDPNNEQFF
TRBJ1-2,TRBV5-8,CASSRKQGDGYTF
TRBJ2-7,TRBV7-2,CASSRSGQGGYEQYF
TRBJ2-1,TRBV30,CASQTSGNWGEQFF
TRBJ1-2,TRBV13,CASSSGHNYGYTF
TRBJ2-7,TRBV19,CASSPGSPHPYEQYF
TRBJ1-2,TRBV4-3,CASSQVDRGYGYTF
TRBJ1-1,TRBV5-1,CASSYTGTGNTEAFF
TRBJ1-2,TRBV28,CASSLTAQVRNYGYTF
TRBJ2-7,TRBV5-6,CASSGTGTGFYEQYF
TRBJ2-3,TRBV7-2,CASSLTGMGTDTQYF
TRBJ2-3,TRBV12-5,CASGLEYHTQYF
TRBJ1-2,TRBV2,CASSGDGRNYGYTF
TRBJ1-2,TRBV12-5,CASGLGTRRGYTF
TRBJ1-6,TRBV11-2,CASSGQRGQYNSPLHF
TRBJ1-2,TRBV7-9,CASRPTGADYGYTF
TRBJ2-2,TRBV6-6,CATQYRSTGELFF
TRBJ1-1,TRBV19,CASSIVTGNTEAFF
TRBJ2-3,TRBV9,CASSDSSGGYAADTQYF
TRBJ1-1,TRBV7-9,CASSLTGNTEAFF
TRBJ1-5,TRBV27,CASGGMGNQPQHF
TRBJ2-3,TRBV4-1,CASSQDRVPGNTDTQYF
TRBJ2-7,TRBV7-8,CASSLGASALYEQYF
TRBJ1-5,TRBV19,CASSIGAGAGYSSNQPQHF
TRBJ2-7,TRBV12-5,CASGSPWGQSYEQYF
TRBJ2-3,TRBV10-2,CASSETSGSKVTQYF
TRBJ2-7,TRBV7-2,CASSSLYEQYF
TRBJ2-7,TRBV7-9,CASSSAGSHYEQYF
TRBJ2-1,TRBV7-2,CASSVSGGVYNEQFF
TRBJ2-7,TRBV5-1,CASSLQGQSYEQYF
TRBJ2-1,TRBV29-1,CSVRGNEQFF
TRBJ1-4,TRBV6-5,CASRPTVWGEKLFF
TRBJ2-6,TRBV7-9,CASSLVSSTGANVLTF
TRBJ1-2,TRBV7-9,CASTLGADGYTF
TRBJ1-5,TRBV5-8,CASSLVRNQPQHF
TRBJ2-7,TRBV9,CASSVETAGMGEQYF
TRBJ2-7,TRBV6-5,CASSYRSPREQYF
TRBJ1-5,TRBV7-6,CASSLGQYSNQPQHF
TRBJ2-4,TRBV11-2,CASSLAGNIQYF
TRBJ2-7,TRBV30,CAWLGRGNSSTPSGGARSYEQYF